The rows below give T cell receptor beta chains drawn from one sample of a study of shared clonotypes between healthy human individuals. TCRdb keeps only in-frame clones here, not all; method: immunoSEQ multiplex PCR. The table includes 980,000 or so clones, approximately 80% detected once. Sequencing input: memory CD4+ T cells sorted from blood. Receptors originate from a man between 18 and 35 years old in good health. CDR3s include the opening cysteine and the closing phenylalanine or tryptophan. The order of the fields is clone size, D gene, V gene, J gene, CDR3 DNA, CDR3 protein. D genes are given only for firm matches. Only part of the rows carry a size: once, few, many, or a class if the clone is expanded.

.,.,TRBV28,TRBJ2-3,TGTGCCAGCAGTTGGGGTACAGATACGCAGTATTTT,CASSWGTDTQYF
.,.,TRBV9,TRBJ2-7,TGTGCCAGCAGCTCAACAGGGAAGCAGTACTTC,CASSSTGKQYF
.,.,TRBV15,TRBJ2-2,TGTGCCACCAGCAGTTCCGGGACCTCCACCGGGGAGCTGTTTTTT,CATSSSGTSTGELFF
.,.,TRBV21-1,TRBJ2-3,TGTGCCAGCAGCAAAGTGTCGTCTCTGTACACAGATACGCAGTATTTT,CASSKVSSLYTDTQYF
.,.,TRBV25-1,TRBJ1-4,TGTGCCAGCAGTGTTCTCGTAAATGAAAAACTGTTTTTT,CASSVLVNEKLFF
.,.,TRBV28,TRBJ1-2,TGTGCCAGCAGTTTGAATAGGCTATATGGCTACACCTTC,CASSLNRLYGYTF
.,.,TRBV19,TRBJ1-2,TGTGCCAGTAGTATAGACCAGGGGCGAGAGGATGGCTACACCTTC,CASSIDQGREDGYTF
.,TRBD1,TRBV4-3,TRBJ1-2,TGCGCCAGCAGCCAGGACAGGGGGAGAAATAACTATGGCTACACCTTC,CASSQDRGRNNYGYTF
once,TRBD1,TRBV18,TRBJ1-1,TGTGCCAGCTCACCACTTGGGACAGATACTGAAGCTTTCTTT,CASSPLGTDTEAFF
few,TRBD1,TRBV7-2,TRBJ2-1,TGTGCCAGCAGCTTAAGAAGCAAGGGGGCCAATGAGCAGTTCTTC,CASSLRSKGANEQFF
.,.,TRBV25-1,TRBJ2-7,TGTGCCAGCAGTGTTCCCGTGTCCTACGAGCAGTACTTC,CASSVPVSYEQYF
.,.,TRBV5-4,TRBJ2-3,TGTGCCAGCAGCGGCGTTCAGGGGACAGATACGCAGTATTTT,CASSGVQGTDTQYF
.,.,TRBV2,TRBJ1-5,TGTGCCAGCAGTGAAGGTGGCGGCAATCAGCCCCAGCATTTT,CASSEGGGNQPQHF
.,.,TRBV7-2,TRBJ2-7,TGTGCCAGCAGACATCCCGACAGGGAGCAGTACTTC,CASRHPDREQYF
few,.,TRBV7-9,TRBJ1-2,TGTGCCAGCAGCTCCGATGAAGGGGGGCGAGGCTATGGCTACACCTTC,CASSSDEGGRGYGYTF
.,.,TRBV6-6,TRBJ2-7,TGTGCCAGCAGCGCAGGGATTTCCTACGAGCAGTACTTC,CASSAGISYEQYF
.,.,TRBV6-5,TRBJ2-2,TGTGCCAGCGCCCCTGCGAACACCGGGGAGCTGTTTTTT,CASAPANTGELFF
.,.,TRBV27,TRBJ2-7,TGTGCCAGCAGTTTCTACCATGGGGTTGGGGGTAACTACGAGCAGTACTTC,CASSFYHGVGGNYEQYF
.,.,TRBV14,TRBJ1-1,TGTGCCAGCAGCCAACAGGGTGCCGGGGGGGCTTTCTTT,CASSQQGAGGAFF
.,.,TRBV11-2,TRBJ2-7,TGTGCCAGCAGCTTAGATCGAGACAGCCGAACCTACGAGCAGTACTTC,CASSLDRDSRTYEQYF
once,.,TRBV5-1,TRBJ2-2,TGCGCCAGCAGTCGAGACTCGCAATGGGAGCTGTTTTTT,CASSRDSQWELFF
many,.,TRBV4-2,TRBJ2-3,TGTGCCAGCAGCCAAGACGGCCGCGGGCCATCAGATACGCAGTATTTT,CASSQDGRGPSDTQYF
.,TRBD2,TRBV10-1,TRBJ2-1,TGCGCCAGCAGTGGTACGGCTAGCGGTCCCTCCTACAATGAGCAGTTCTTC,CASSGTASGPSYNEQFF
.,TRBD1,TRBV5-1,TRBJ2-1,TGCGCCAGCAGCTCTCAGGGACAGGGAGAAAGTAATGAGCAGTTCTTC,CASSSQGQGESNEQFF